The rows below give T cell receptor beta chains drawn from one sample of a study of blood T cells in healthy people across ages. A single record per CDR3 protein comes from TCRdb applying MiXCR to the 5' RACE reads. Of about 1,500,000 distinct CDR3 sequences in the sample, roughly 40% were seen once. The sample was blood. The receptors come from a woman between 18 and 29 years old in good health. Each CDR3 is given with its conserved first and last residue. A D gene is named only where the DNA matches it firmly. Size is stated for part of the rows, as once, few or many counts, or as a class when the clone is expanded.

v_call: TRBV10-3; j_call: TRBJ1-1; clone_size: NA; d_call: TRBD1; cdr3_nt: TGTGCCATCAGTGTAGAACCCGGACAGGGGAGGATGAACACTGAAGCTTTCTTT; cdr3_aa: CAISVEPGQGRMNTEAFF
v_call: TRBV3-1; j_call: TRBJ2-7; clone_size: NA; d_call: TRBD2; cdr3_nt: TGTGCCAGCAGCCAGACTAGCTCCTCCGAGCAGTACTTC; cdr3_aa: CASSQTSSSEQYF
v_call: TRBV29-1; j_call: TRBJ2-3; clone_size: many; d_call: TRBD1; cdr3_nt: TGCAGCGTTGAACGGGACAGTTATACGCAGTATTTT; cdr3_aa: CSVERDSYTQYF
v_call: TRBV14; j_call: TRBJ1-5; clone_size: NA; d_call: NA; cdr3_nt: TGTGCCAGCAGCCAGTTGTTCGTTAGCAATCAGCCCCAGCATTTT; cdr3_aa: CASSQLFVSNQPQHF
v_call: TRBV12-3/TRBV12-4; j_call: TRBJ1-3; clone_size: NA; d_call: NA; cdr3_nt: TGTGCCAGCAGGAAGCAGGGATCTGGAAACACCATATATTTT; cdr3_aa: CASRKQGSGNTIYF
v_call: TRBV5-1; j_call: TRBJ2-1; clone_size: few; d_call: TRBD2; cdr3_nt: TGCGCCAGCAGCGTGCGGGGAGGGGCCTACAATGAGCAGTTCTTC; cdr3_aa: CASSVRGGAYNEQFF
v_call: TRBV5-1; j_call: TRBJ2-7; clone_size: few; d_call: NA; cdr3_nt: TGCGCCAGCAGCGTGGGGGCTAGCGGAGACTTACGGTACTTC; cdr3_aa: CASSVGASGDLRYF
v_call: TRBV12-3/TRBV12-4; j_call: TRBJ2-1; clone_size: once; d_call: TRBD2; cdr3_nt: TGTGCCAGCAGTTTAGGGCTAGCGGGAGGGCCGAATGATGAGCAGTTCTTC; cdr3_aa: CASSLGLAGGPNDEQFF
v_call: TRBV2; j_call: TRBJ2-1; clone_size: NA; d_call: NA; cdr3_nt: TGTGCCAGCAGCGCATTGGAGAGCTCCTACAATGAGCAGTTCTTC; cdr3_aa: CASSALESSYNEQFF
v_call: TRBV5-1; j_call: TRBJ1-2; clone_size: NA; d_call: NA; cdr3_nt: TGCGCCAGCAGCTTGGGTGGGACACCCGCTAACTATGGCTACACCTTC; cdr3_aa: CASSLGGTPANYGYTF
v_call: TRBV2; j_call: TRBJ2-3; clone_size: once; d_call: NA; cdr3_nt: TGTGCCAGCAGGGACGAGCTTAGGGATACGCAGTATTTT; cdr3_aa: CASRDELRDTQYF
v_call: TRBV28; j_call: TRBJ1-6; clone_size: NA; d_call: TRBD1; cdr3_nt: TGTGCCAGCAGTTCCCCGGGGCAGGGGGATTCACCCCTCCACTTT; cdr3_aa: CASSSPGQGDSPLHF
v_call: TRBV25-1; j_call: TRBJ1-6; clone_size: NA; d_call: NA; cdr3_nt: TGTGCCAGCAGTGAATTACGGGGTCCCCACTCACCCCTCCACTTT; cdr3_aa: CASSELRGPHSPLHF
v_call: TRBV5-1; j_call: TRBJ2-5; clone_size: NA; d_call: NA; cdr3_nt: TGCGCCAGCAGCCGGCGGTGGGAGTCGCAAGAGACCCAGTACTTC; cdr3_aa: CASSRRWESQETQYF
v_call: TRBV12-3/TRBV12-4; j_call: TRBJ2-7; clone_size: once; d_call: NA; cdr3_nt: TGTGCCAGCTACCGGGCGGGCGCGGGGCCCTACGAGCAGTACTTC; cdr3_aa: CASYRAGAGPYEQYF
v_call: TRBV12-3/TRBV12-4; j_call: TRBJ2-7; clone_size: NA; d_call: TRBD2; cdr3_nt: TGTGCCAGCAGTCCAACGACTAGCGGATACCACAATGAGCAGTACTTC; cdr3_aa: CASSPTTSGYHNEQYF
v_call: TRBV11-2; j_call: TRBJ2-7; clone_size: NA; d_call: TRBD1; cdr3_nt: TGTGCCAGCAGCGGTAAGGGGGCGAACTACGAGCAGTACTTC; cdr3_aa: CASSGKGANYEQYF
v_call: TRBV3-1; j_call: TRBJ2-7; clone_size: NA; d_call: TRBD1; cdr3_nt: TGTGCCATCAGCCAAACCGGGACAGAATACTACGAGCAGTACTTC; cdr3_aa: CAISQTGTEYYEQYF
v_call: TRBV29-1; j_call: TRBJ2-7; clone_size: few; d_call: NA; cdr3_nt: TGCAGTCTAGCTACGGGTACAAGCTCCTACGAGCAGTACTTC; cdr3_aa: CSLATGTSSYEQYF
v_call: TRBV5-1; j_call: TRBJ2-5; clone_size: NA; d_call: TRBD1; cdr3_nt: TGCGCCAGCAGCTGGGGACAGGTGGTAGAGACCCAGTACTTC; cdr3_aa: CASSWGQVVETQYF
v_call: TRBV15; j_call: TRBJ2-7; clone_size: NA; d_call: TRBD1; cdr3_nt: TGTGCCACCAGCAGAGATCGTGACAGGGGTCCCTACGAGCAGTACTTC; cdr3_aa: CATSRDRDRGPYEQYF
v_call: TRBV20-1; j_call: TRBJ2-6; clone_size: NA; d_call: NA; cdr3_nt: TGCAGTGCTAGCCATTGGGGGGCCAACGTCCTGACTTTC; cdr3_aa: CSASHWGANVLTF
v_call: TRBV5-1; j_call: TRBJ2-3; clone_size: NA; d_call: NA; cdr3_nt: TGCGCCAGCAGCTTGGCTCGGCGCCCCCCAGGGCGCTTGCCAGATACGCAGTATTTT; cdr3_aa: CASSLARRPPGRLPDTQYF
v_call: TRBV7-2; j_call: TRBJ1-1; clone_size: NA; d_call: NA; cdr3_nt: TGTACCAGCAGCCCTCCCACGGACAGAGAAGCTTTCTTT; cdr3_aa: CTSSPPTDREAFF
v_call: TRBV6-5; j_call: TRBJ2-4; clone_size: few; d_call: TRBD2; cdr3_nt: TGTGCCAGCATCTCCTTAGCGGGAGGGTCTGCGTACTTC; cdr3_aa: CASISLAGGSAYF
v_call: TRBV9; j_call: TRBJ2-1; clone_size: NA; d_call: NA; cdr3_nt: TGTGCCAGCAGCGTTACCGTTTCAGGTAGCGGCCTCACCCCCAATGAGCAGTTCTTC; cdr3_aa: CASSVTVSGSGLTPNEQFF
v_call: TRBV5-1; j_call: TRBJ2-7; clone_size: NA; d_call: TRBD2; cdr3_nt: TGCGCCAGCAGCTCACTCCCGGGCGGGGGGGCTTACGAGCAGTACTTC; cdr3_aa: CASSSLPGGGAYEQYF
v_call: TRBV5-6; j_call: TRBJ2-5; clone_size: NA; d_call: NA; cdr3_nt: TGTGCCAGCAGCTTGGTAGGGGCCGAAGAGACCCAGTACTTC; cdr3_aa: CASSLVGAEETQYF
v_call: TRBV4-1; j_call: TRBJ2-4; clone_size: NA; d_call: NA; cdr3_nt: TGCGCCAGCAGCCAAGAGGGGATATGGGACATTCAGTACTTC; cdr3_aa: CASSQEGIWDIQYF
v_call: TRBV6-2/TRBV6-3; j_call: TRBJ1-1; clone_size: NA; d_call: NA; cdr3_nt: TGTGCCAGCAGTTACGTCGCTGGGACTGAAGCTTTCTTT; cdr3_aa: CASSYVAGTEAFF
v_call: TRBV20-1; j_call: TRBJ2-1; clone_size: many; d_call: NA; cdr3_nt: TGCAGTGCTGGTCCCGTTAACTCTTACAATGAGCAGTTCTTC; cdr3_aa: CSAGPVNSYNEQFF
v_call: TRBV5-1; j_call: TRBJ2-3; clone_size: NA; d_call: TRBD2; cdr3_nt: TGCGCCAGCAGCTCCCAGACTAGCGGGATGGATACGCAGTATTTT; cdr3_aa: CASSSQTSGMDTQYF
v_call: TRBV5-1; j_call: TRBJ2-7; clone_size: few; d_call: NA; cdr3_nt: TGCGCCAGCAGCCGGACATTAAGCTCCTACGAGCAGTACTTC; cdr3_aa: CASSRTLSSYEQYF
v_call: TRBV4-1; j_call: TRBJ2-7; clone_size: NA; d_call: NA; cdr3_nt: TGCGCCAGCAGCCCAGCGGAATCCTACAATGAGCAGTACTTC; cdr3_aa: CASSPAESYNEQYF
v_call: TRBV29-1; j_call: TRBJ2-5; clone_size: few; d_call: TRBD2; cdr3_nt: TGCAGCGGCGGGGGGGTCCAAGAGACCCAGTACTTC; cdr3_aa: CSGGGVQETQYF
v_call: TRBV10-3; j_call: TRBJ1-1; clone_size: once; d_call: TRBD1; cdr3_nt: TGTGCCATCAGTGAACCCGGGACAGCTGAAGCTTTCTTT; cdr3_aa: CAISEPGTAEAFF
v_call: TRBV12-3/TRBV12-4; j_call: TRBJ1-1; clone_size: NA; d_call: TRBD1; cdr3_nt: TGTGCCAGCAGTAAAGACGGACAGGCAAACACTGAAGCTTTCTTT; cdr3_aa: CASSKDGQANTEAFF
v_call: TRBV7-2; j_call: TRBJ2-1; clone_size: NA; d_call: NA; cdr3_nt: TGTGCCGGCAGCTTCCTCTCCAATGAGCAGTTCTTC; cdr3_aa: CAGSFLSNEQFF
v_call: TRBV7-8; j_call: TRBJ1-2; clone_size: NA; d_call: TRBD1; cdr3_nt: TGTGCCAGCAGCTTAGCTGGACAGGGGTACTATGGCTACACCTTC; cdr3_aa: CASSLAGQGYYGYTF
v_call: TRBV20-1; j_call: TRBJ2-7; clone_size: few; d_call: NA; cdr3_nt: TGCAGTGCTAGAGATGGCGGGGCCACCTCCTACGAGCAGTACTTC; cdr3_aa: CSARDGGATSYEQYF
v_call: TRBV2; j_call: TRBJ2-7; clone_size: few; d_call: TRBD2; cdr3_nt: TGTGCCAGCACTCTCGGGACTAGCGGGAGCTACGAGCAGTACTTC; cdr3_aa: CASTLGTSGSYEQYF
v_call: TRBV29-1; j_call: TRBJ2-3; clone_size: few; d_call: TRBD1; cdr3_nt: TGCAGCGTTGTACAGGGGGGCACAGATACGCAGTATTTT; cdr3_aa: CSVVQGGTDTQYF
v_call: TRBV5-1; j_call: TRBJ2-7; clone_size: few; d_call: TRBD1; cdr3_nt: TGCGCCAGCAGCTTGGACAGGGGGCTCCGCGACGAGCAGTACTTC; cdr3_aa: CASSLDRGLRDEQYF
v_call: TRBV12-3/TRBV12-4; j_call: TRBJ2-2; clone_size: NA; d_call: TRBD1; cdr3_nt: TGTGCCAGCAGTTTTGGACAGGGGGCTTGGGCCGGGGAGCTGTTTTTT; cdr3_aa: CASSFGQGAWAGELFF
v_call: TRBV27; j_call: TRBJ1-5; clone_size: few; d_call: NA; cdr3_nt: TGTGCCAGCAGCTGGGGGGGTCAGCCCCAGCATTTT; cdr3_aa: CASSWGGQPQHF